A selection of T cell receptor beta chains follows, all from one sample in a study of T cell responses to AZD1222 COVID-19 vaccine. Data came from immunoSEQ multiplex PCR; TCRdb stores just in-frame clones and leaves some out. Counted here are around 67,000 clones, 84% occurring once; the ten biggest clones make up 21%. The material sequenced was peripheral blood, taken on day 0 of AZD1222 vaccination. All receptors come from an adult in good health. The CDR3 runs from the conserved cysteine through the conserved F or W. The D gene is left open where the match is weak. Only some rows state a clone size, as once, few, many or a class for expanded clones.

clone_size,d_call,v_call,j_call,cdr3_aa,cdr3_nt
-,-,TRBV6-6,TRBJ2-7,CASSYSPSYEQYF,TGTGCCAGCAGTTACTCCCCAAGTTACGAGCAGTACTTC
-,TRBD1,TRBV2,TRBJ1-4,CALDRGNEKLFF,TGTGCTCTGGACAGGGGGAATGAAAAACTGTTTTTT
-,-,TRBV28,TRBJ1-5,CASSGQVQPQHF,TGTGCCAGCAGCGGACAAGTCCAGCCCCAGCATTTT
-,TRBD1,TRBV10-3,TRBJ2-5,CAISAGQGETQYF,TGTGCCATCAGCGCGGGACAGGGGGAGACCCAGTACTTC
once,-,TRBV29-1,TRBJ1-1,CSVGAGAPEAFF,TGCAGCGTGGGGGCGGGGGCCCCTGAAGCTTTCTTT
-,-,TRBV4-2,TRBJ2-3,CASSQELIRTDTQYF,TGTGCCAGCAGCCAAGAACTCATACGCACAGATACGCAGTATTTT
few,-,TRBV6-2/TRBV6-3,TRBJ1-5,CASSRTQNQPQHF,TGTGCCAGCAGCCGTACTCAGAATCAGCCCCAGCATTTT
-,-,TRBV6-2/TRBV6-3,TRBJ2-5,CASSYVGETQYF,TGTGCCAGCAGTTACGTGGGAGAGACCCAGTACTTC
-,TRBD2,TRBV15,TRBJ2-1,CATSRDGTTRFF,TGTGCCACCAGCAGAGATGGGACTACCAGGTTCTTC
-,-,TRBV27,TRBJ2-7,CASRLGGAYEQYF,TGTGCCAGCAGGCTCGGAGGGGCCTACGAGCAGTACTTC